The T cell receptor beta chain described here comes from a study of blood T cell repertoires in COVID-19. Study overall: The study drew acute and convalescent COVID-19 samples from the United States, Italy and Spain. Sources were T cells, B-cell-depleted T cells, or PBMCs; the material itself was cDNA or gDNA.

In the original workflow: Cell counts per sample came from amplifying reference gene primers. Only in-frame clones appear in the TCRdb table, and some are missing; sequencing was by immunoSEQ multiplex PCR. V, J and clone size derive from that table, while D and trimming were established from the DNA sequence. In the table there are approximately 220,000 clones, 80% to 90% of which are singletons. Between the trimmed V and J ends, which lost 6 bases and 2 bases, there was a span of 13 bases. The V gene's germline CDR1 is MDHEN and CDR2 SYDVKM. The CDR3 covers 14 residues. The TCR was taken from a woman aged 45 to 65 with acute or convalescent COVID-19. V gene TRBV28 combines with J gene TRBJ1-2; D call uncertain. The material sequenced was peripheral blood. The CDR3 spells CASSLDQVNYGYTF. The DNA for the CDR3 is TGTGCCAGCAGCCTCGACCAGGTCAACTATGGCTACACCTTC.